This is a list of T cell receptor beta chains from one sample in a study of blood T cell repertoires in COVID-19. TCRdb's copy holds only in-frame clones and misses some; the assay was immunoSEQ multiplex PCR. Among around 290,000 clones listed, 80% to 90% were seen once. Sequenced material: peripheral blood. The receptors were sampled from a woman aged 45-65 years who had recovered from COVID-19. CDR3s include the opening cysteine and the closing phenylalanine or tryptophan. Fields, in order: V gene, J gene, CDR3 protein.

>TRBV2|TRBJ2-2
CASSRDTSNTGELFF
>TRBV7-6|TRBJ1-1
CASSTGQGRDTEAFF
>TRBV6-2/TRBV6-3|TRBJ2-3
CASSWVSGGGAYTQYF
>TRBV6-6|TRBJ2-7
CASSYSAGTSGYEQYF
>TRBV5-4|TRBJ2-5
CASSQAATETQYF
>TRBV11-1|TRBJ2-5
CASSLGGMDFKTQYF
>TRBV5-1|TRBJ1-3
CASSSESGNTIYF
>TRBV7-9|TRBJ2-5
CASSSRTGGVETQYF
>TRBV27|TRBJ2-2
CATTPLDSFGELFF
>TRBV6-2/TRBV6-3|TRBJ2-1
CASSYSSRGGYNEQFF
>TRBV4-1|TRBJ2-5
CASSQDPLAVIQETQYF
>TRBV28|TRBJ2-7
CASGRAVYEQYF
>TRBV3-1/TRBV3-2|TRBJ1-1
CASSLTSRGEAFF
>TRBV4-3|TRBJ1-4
CASSQDAGTNEKLFF
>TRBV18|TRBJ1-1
CASSPGQGNTEAFF
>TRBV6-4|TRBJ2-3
CASRRTGTDTQYF
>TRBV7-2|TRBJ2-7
CASSLAREGEQYF
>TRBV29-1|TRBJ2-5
CSVEDRGHFQETQYF
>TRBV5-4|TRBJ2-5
CASSPRTSGGETQYF
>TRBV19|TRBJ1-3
CASSWTGEGNTIYF
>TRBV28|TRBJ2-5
CASIIDRGKKTQYF